Described below is a single TCR beta chain sequence and its context. Its antigen remains undetermined. The sample holds no much larger clone one base away, and base qualities are not on file. TCRbeta CDR3 regions were amplified from genomic DNA by means of the immunoSEQ Assay, a bias-controlled multiplex PCR. The authors processed their data as follows. The number of nucleated cells in each sample was estimated from the amplification of reference gene primers within the assay. To quantify the absolute abundance of each unique TCRbeta CDR3 rearrangement, sequence reads were collapsed and filtered. For each sample, productive Simpson clonality was calculated as the square root of Simpson's diversity index across productive rearrangements. TCRdb retrieved this table from immuneACCESS and kept in-frame rearrangements only. Not all clones are present; in checked studies, unresolved V genes account for under half, and no reason is known for the remainder. Clone size and V and J calls were adopted from that table, with D and trimming inferred from the DNA. The sample includes about 200,000 clones, with 85% to 90% observed a single time. The leading ten clones occupy around 6% of the sample.

The collaborating institutions used their own protocols to collect whole blood in K2EDTA tubes. Collaborator samples were shipped for TCRbeta analysis as frozen whole blood, isolated PBMCs, or DNA extracted from either sample type. This entry belongs to a study of blood T cell repertoires in COVID-19 (dated by TCRdb to about 2020). Background for the entire study: Samples covering the acute and convalescent phases of COVID-19 were provided by collaborators in the United States, Italy and Spain. Where available, HLA class I and class II types were taken from metadata supplied by the sample provider and were not determined by assay-based typing. Subjects who had been exposed to COVID-19, were actively infected with it, or had recovered from it provided the deeply sampled blood TCRbeta repertoires that made up the dataset. Sample metadata almost always included a de-identified subject ID, COVID-19 status, age in years and sex. The material from the prospective study consisted of cDNA or gDNA derived from T cells, B-cell-depleted T cells, or PBMCs. The samples were drawn from two sources: the first 160 participants of the ongoing ImmuneRACE study, and 1,000 to 1,500 subjects contributed by 6 global collaborators. The repertoires were released in a freely available public database meant as a resource for research on the immune response to SARS-CoV-2. Points the paper makes about the study in general: How much clinical and demographic metadata was included differed by source and by participant, and the metadata was provided uncurated.

The cysteine opens and the phenylalanine closes a CDR3 of 12 amino acids. Only the CDR3 region is kept as DNA, spanning 36 bases read in frame from base 1. CDR1 and CDR2, per the germline V gene (reference sequence), are SGHAT and FQDESV. V is reduced by 5 bases and J by 0 bases, leaving a spacing of 5 bases between them. The V and J genes are TRBV11-1 and TRBJ2-7, with no confidently assigned D gene. Sequences were obtained from peripheral blood. The source of this sequence is a middle-aged man with active or convalescent COVID-19. The encoded CDR3 is CASSPSSYEQYF. In nucleotide form, the sequence is TGTGCCAGCAGCCCCAGCTCCTACGAGCAGTACTTC.